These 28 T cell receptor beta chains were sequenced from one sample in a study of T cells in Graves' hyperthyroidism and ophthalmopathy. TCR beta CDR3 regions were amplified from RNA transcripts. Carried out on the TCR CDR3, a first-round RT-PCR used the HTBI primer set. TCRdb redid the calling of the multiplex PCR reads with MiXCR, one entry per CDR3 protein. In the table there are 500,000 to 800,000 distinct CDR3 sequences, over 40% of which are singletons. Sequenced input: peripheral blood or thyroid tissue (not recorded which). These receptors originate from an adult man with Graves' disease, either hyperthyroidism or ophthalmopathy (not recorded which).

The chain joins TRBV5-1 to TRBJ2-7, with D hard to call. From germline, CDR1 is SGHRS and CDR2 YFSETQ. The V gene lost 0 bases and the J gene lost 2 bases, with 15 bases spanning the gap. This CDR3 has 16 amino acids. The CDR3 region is CASSLGGGIPTYEQYF. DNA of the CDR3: TGCGCCAGCAGCTTGGGGGGTGGGATACCGACCTACGAGCAGTACTTC.

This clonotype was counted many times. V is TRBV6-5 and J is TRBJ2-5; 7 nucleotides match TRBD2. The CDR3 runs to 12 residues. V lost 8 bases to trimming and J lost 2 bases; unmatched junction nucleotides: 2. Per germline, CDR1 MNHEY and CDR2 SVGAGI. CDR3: CASGLGQETQYF. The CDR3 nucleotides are TGTGCCAGCGGACTAGGGCAAGAGACCCAGTACTTC.

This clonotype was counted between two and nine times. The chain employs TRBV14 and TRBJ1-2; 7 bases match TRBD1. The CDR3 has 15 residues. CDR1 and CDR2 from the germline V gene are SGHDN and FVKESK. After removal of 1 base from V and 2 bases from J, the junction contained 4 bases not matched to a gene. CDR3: CASSQGGTANYGYTF. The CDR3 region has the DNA TGTGCCAGCAGCCAAGGCGGGACAGCCAACTATGGCTACACCTTC.

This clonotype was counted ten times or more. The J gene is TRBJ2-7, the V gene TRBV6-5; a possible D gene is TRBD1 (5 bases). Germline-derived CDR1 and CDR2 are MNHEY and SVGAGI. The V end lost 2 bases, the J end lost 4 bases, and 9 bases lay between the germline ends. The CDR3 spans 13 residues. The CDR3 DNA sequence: TGTGCCAGCAGTTACCCCCCAGGGTACGAGCAGTACTTC. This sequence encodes CASSYPPGYEQYF.

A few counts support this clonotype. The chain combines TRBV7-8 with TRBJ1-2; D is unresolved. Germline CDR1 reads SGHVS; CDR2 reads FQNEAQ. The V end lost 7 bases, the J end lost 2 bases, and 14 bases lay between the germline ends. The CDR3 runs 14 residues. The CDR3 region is CASTLVTSNYGYTF. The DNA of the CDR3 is TGTGCCAGCACCCTCGTAACAAGCAACTATGGCTACACCTTC.

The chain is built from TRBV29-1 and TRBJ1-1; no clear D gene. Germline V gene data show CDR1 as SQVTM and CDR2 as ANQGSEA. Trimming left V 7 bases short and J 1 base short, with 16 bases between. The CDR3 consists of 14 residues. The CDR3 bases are TGCAGCGCCAGCGGCGAAGTGGGGAACACTGAAGCTTTCTTT. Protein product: CSASGEVGNTEAFF.

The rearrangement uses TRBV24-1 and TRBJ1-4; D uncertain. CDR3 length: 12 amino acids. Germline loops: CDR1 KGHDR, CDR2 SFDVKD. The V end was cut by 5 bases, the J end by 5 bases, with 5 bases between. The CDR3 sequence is CATSGGNEKLFF. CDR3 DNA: TGTGCCACCAGTGGGGGAAATGAAAAACTGTTTTTT.

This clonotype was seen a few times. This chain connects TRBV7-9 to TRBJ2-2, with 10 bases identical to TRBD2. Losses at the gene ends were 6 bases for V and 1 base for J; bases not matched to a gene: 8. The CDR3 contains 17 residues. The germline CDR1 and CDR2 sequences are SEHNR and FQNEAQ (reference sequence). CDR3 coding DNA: TGTGCCAGCAGACTTACTAGCGGGAATCGGAACACCGGGGAGCTGTTTTTT. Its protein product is CASRLTSGNRNTGELFF.

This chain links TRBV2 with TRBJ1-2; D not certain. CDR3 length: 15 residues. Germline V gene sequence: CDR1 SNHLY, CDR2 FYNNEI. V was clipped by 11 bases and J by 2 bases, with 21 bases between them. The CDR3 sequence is CAYGDLLGWNYGYTF. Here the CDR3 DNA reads TGTGCCTACGGGGATTTATTAGGTTGGAACTATGGCTACACCTTC.

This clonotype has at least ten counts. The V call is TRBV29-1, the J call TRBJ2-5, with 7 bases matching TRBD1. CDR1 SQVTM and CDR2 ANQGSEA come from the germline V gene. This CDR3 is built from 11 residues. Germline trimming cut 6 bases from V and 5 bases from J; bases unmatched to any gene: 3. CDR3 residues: CSVTGQETQYF. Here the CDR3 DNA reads TGCAGCGTGACGGGACAGGAGACCCAGTACTTC.

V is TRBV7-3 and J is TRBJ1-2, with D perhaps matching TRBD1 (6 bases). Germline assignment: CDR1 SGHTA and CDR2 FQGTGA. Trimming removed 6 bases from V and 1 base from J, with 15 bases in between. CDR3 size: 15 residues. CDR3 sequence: CASSYSGGLNYGYTF. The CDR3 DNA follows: TGTGCCAGCAGTTACTCTGGGGGGCTTAACTATGGCTACACCTTC.

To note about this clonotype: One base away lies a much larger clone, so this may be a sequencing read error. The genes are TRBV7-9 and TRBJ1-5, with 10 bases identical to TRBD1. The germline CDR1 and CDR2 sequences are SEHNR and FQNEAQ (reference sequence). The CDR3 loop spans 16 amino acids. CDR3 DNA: TGTGTCAGCAGGGGGACAGGGGTCTATAGCAATCAGCCCCAGCATTTT. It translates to CVSRGTGVYSNQPQHF.

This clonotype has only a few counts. The CDR3 loop reads CASSLEGDNYGYTF. CDR3 bases: TGCGCCAGCAGCTTGGAAGGCGACAACTATGGCTACACCTTC. The chain has TRBV5-1 and TRBJ1-2; unclear D gene. V was shortened by 0 bases and J by 2 bases, with 8 bases between the two germline ends. From germline, CDR1 is SGHRS and CDR2 YFSETQ. CDR3 length: 14 residues.

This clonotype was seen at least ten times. CDR3 bases: TGTGCCAGCAGTTTGGTGTCAAGTCAGCCCCAGCATTTT. Translating gives CASSLVSSQPQHF. The V gene is TRBV12-3 or TRBV12-4, the J gene TRBJ1-5; no clear D gene. There are 13 residues in the CDR3. The V gene lost 3 bases and the J gene lost 6 bases, with 9 bases spanning the gap.

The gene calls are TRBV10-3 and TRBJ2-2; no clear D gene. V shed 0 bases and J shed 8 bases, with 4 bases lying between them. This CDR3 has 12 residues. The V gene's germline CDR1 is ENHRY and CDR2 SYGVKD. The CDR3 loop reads CAISESQGELFF. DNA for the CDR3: TGTGCCATCAGTGAGTCGCAAGGGGAGCTGTTTTTT.

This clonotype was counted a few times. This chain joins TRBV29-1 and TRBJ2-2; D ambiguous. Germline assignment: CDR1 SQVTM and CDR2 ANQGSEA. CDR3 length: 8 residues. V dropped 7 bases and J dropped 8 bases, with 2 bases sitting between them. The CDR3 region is CSAGELFF. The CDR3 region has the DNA TGCAGCGCTGGGGAGCTGTTTTTT.

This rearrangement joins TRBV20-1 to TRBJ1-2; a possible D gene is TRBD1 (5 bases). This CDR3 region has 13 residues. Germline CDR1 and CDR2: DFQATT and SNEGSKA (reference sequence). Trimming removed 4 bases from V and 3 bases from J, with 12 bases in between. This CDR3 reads CSATLLGDYGYTF. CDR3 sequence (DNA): TGCAGTGCTACACTACTAGGGGACTATGGCTACACCTTC.

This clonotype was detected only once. CDR3 nucleotide sequence: TGTGCCAGCAGCCGGTTGGTCTTTTCGAACACTGAAGCTTTCTTT. Protein product: CASSRLVFSNTEAFF. The genes are TRBV7-8 and TRBJ1-1; D uncertain. The CDR3 is 15 residues long. Trimming took off 5 bases at V and 1 base at J, with 14 bases between the two ends. CDR1 and CDR2 from the germline V gene are SGHVS and FQNEAQ.

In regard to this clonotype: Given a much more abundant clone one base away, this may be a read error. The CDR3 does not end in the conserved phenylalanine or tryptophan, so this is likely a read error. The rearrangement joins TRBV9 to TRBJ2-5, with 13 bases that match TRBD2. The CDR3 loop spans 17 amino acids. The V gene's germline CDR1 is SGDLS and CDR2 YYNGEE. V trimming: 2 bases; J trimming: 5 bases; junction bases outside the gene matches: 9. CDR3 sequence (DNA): TGTGCCAGCAGCGTGAGCACTAGCGGGGGGGCATCCGAGACCCAGTACCTC. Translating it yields CASSVSTSGGASETQYL.

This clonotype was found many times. The CDR3, as DNA: TGTGCCAGCAGTGACGGAGGCTCCTACGAGCAGTACTTC. Its translation: CASSDGGSYEQYF. The chain joins TRBV25-1 to TRBJ2-7, with a tentative D call TRBD2 (5 bases). Trimming removed 3 bases at V and 0 bases at J, with 6 bases between. Looked up from germline, CDR1 is MGHDK and CDR2 is SYGVNS. The CDR3 is 13 amino acids.

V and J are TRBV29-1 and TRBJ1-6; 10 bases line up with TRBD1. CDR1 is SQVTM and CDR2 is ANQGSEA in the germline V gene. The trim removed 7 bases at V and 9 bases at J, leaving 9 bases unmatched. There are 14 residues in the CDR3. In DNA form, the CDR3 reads TGCAGCGCATCCCTCGGGACAGGGGTTTCACCCCTCCACTTT. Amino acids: CSASLGTGVSPLHF.

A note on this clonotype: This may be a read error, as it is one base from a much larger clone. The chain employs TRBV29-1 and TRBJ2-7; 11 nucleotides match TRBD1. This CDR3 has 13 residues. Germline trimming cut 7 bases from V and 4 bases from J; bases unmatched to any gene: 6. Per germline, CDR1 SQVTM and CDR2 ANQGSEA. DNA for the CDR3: TGCAGCGGGGGGACAGGGGGATTATACGAGCAGTACTTC. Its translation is CSGGTGGLYEQYF.

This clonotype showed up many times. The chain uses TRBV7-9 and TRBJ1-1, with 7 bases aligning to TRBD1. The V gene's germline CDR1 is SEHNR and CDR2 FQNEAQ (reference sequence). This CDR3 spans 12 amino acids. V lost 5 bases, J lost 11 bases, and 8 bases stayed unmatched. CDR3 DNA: TGTGCCAGCAGCCCTACAGGGGATCGGGCTTTCTTT. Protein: CASSPTGDRAFF.

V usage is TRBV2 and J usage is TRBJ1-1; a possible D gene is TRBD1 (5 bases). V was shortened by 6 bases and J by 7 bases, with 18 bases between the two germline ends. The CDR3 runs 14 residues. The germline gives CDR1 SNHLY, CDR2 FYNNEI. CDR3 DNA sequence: TGTGCCAGCAGCCCGAGGGGAGGGTTGGTTGAAGCTTTCTTT. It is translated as CASSPRGGLVEAFF.

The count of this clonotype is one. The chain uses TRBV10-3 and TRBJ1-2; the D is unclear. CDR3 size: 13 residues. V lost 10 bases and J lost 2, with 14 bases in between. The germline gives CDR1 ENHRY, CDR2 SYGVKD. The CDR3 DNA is TGTGCCAGCAGACTTCCGGGGAACTATGGCTACACCTTC. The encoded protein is CASRLPGNYGYTF.

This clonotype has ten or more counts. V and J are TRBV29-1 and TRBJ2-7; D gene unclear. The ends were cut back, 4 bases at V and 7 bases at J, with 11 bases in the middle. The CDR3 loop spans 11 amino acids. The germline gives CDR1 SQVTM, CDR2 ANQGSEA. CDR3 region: CSVGAAEEQYF. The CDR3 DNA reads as TGCAGCGTTGGAGCAGCAGAGGAGCAGTACTTC.

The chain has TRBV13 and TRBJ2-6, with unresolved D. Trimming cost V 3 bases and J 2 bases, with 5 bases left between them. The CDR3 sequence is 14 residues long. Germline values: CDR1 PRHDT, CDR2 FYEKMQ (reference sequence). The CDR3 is CASSFSTGANVLTF. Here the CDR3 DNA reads TGTGCCAGCAGCTTCTCTACTGGGGCCAACGTCCTGACTTTC.

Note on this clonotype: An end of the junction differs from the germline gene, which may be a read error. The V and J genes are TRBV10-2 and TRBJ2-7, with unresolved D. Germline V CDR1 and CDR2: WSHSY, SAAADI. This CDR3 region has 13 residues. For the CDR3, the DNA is TGTGCCAGCAGTGAGGAGAGACAATCCGAGCAGTACTTC. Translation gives CASSEERQSEQYF.